This T cell receptor beta chain was identified during a study of control samples from healthy donors and cancer patients. The table came from immunoSEQ multiplex PCR; TCRdb's copy has only in-frame clones and leaves some out. The repertoire has around 100,000 clones, 75% to 90% of them found once; the top ten carry about 18%. This clone has a handful of counts. Germline CDR1 KGHSH, CDR2 LQKENI. The V end was cut by 0 bases, the J end by 5 bases, with 13 bases between. The CDR3 consists of 15 residues. This TCR derives from a man aged 60 to 69 with lung cancer. This chain connects TRBV18 to TRBJ1-2, with a weak D call TRBD1 (6 bases). What was sequenced was PBMCs. The CDR3 is CASSPPAGEVYGYTF. The CDR3 nucleotides are TGTGCCAGCTCACCACCGGCAGGGGAAGTTTATGGCTACACCTTC.